The 6 T cell receptor beta chains in this list originate from one sample, sequenced in a study of cytomegalovirus exposure and HLA in healthy donors. Libraries were prepared by immunoSEQ multiplex PCR; TCRdb keeps only in-frame clonotypes and omits some of them. The table has 150,000 to 180,000 clones, around 84% seen once. Sequencing was done on a sample of PBMCs. The source is a human donor in good health.

This clone was seen a few times. The rearrangement uses TRBV10-3 and TRBJ1-1; no definite D call. CDR3 length: 14 residues. CDR1 is ENHRY, CDR2 SYGVKD, per germline. The V end lost 5 bases, the J end lost 4 bases, and 14 bases lay between the germline ends. The CDR3 nucleotides are TGTGCCATCAGTCCAAGGGAGGGAGGCACTGAAGCTTTCTTT. This translates into CAISPREGGTEAFF.

The chain combines TRBV7-9 with TRBJ1-1; no firm D call. The CDR3 runs to 13 residues. Germline CDR1 reads SEHNR; CDR2 reads FQNEAQ (reference sequence). Between the trimmed V and J ends, which lost 5 bases and 2 bases, there was a span of 9 bases. CDR3: CASSPPSNTEAFF. The CDR3 DNA follows: TGTGCCAGCAGCCCCCCATCCAACACTGAAGCTTTCTTT.

The chain is built from TRBV4-1 and TRBJ2-3; D is unclear. Germline CDR1 reads MGHRA; CDR2 reads YSYEKL. The CDR3 spans 17 residues. V lost 0 bases and J lost 2, with 15 bases in between. CDR3 loop: CASSQDSVVFSTDTQYF. The CDR3, as DNA: TGCGCCAGCAGCCAAGATTCCGTCGTCTTTTCCACAGATACGCAGTATTTT.

At least ten counts were recorded for this clone. V gene TRBV29-1 combines with J gene TRBJ1-2; 7 positions agree with TRBD1. The J segment lost 7 bases and the V segment lost 0 bases, leaving 14 bases of the junction unmatched. The germline gives CDR1 SQVTM, CDR2 ANQGSEA. The CDR3 has 16 residues. The CDR3 region is CSVEDLGAGGRGGYTF. The DNA of the CDR3 is TGCAGCGTTGAAGATCTCGGCGCAGGGGGGCGTGGTGGCTACACCTTC.

The chain joins TRBV19 to TRBJ1-5, with 9 bases that match TRBD1. Unmatched junction bases numbered 8, after V lost 6 bases and J lost 5 bases. The length of the CDR3 is 15 residues. Germline V lookup: CDR1 LNHDA, CDR2 SQIVND (reference sequence). CDR3 sequence reads: CASRPGQGRDQPQHF. In DNA form, the CDR3 reads TGTGCCAGTAGGCCCGGACAGGGGCGGGATCAGCCCCAGCATTTT.

This sequence joins TRBV27 and TRBJ1-1, with 10 bases fitting TRBD1. CDR3 length equals 16 residues. Per the germline V gene, CDR1 is MNHEY and CDR2 is SMNVEV (reference sequence). After removal of 3 bases from V and 1 base from J, the junction contained 5 bases not matched to a gene. CDR3 in amino acids: CASSLTGGRQNTEAFF. CDR3 bases: TGTGCCAGCAGTTTGACAGGGGGCCGTCAGAACACTGAAGCTTTCTTT.